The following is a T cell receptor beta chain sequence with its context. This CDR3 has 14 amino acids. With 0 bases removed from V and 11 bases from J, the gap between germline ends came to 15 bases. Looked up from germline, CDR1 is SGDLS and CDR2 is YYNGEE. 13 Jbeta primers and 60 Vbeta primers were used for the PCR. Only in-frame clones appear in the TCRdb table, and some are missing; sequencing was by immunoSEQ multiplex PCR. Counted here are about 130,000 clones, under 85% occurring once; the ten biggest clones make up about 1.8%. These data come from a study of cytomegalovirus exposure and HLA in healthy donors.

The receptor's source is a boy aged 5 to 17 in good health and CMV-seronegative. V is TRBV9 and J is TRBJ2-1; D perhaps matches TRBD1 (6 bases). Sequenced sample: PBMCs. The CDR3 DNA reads TGTGCCAGCAGCGTAGTCGGGGACATCGGTAAGCAGTTCTTC. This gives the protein CASSVVGDIGKQFF.